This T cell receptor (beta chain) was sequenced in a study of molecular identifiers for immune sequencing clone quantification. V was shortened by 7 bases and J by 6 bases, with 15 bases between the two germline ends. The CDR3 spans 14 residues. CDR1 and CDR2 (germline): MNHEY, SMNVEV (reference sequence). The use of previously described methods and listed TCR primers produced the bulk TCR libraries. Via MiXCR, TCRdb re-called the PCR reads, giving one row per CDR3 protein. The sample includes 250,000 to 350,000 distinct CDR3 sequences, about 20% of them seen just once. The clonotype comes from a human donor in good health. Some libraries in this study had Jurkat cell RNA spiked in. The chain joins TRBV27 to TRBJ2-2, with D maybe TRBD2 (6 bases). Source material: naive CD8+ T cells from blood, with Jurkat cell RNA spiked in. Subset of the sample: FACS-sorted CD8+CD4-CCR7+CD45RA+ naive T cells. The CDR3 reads CASMSGGWAGELFF. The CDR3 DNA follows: TGTGCCAGCATGAGTGGAGGGTGGGCCGGGGAGCTGTTTTTT.